These 17 T cell receptor beta chains originate from one sample sequenced in a study of T cell responses to AZD1222 COVID-19 vaccine. The table came from immunoSEQ multiplex PCR; TCRdb's copy has only in-frame clones and leaves some out. The table has 90,000 to 150,000 clones, around 89% seen once. Source: peripheral blood, taken on day 0 of AZD1222 vaccination. The source of these receptors is an adult in good health.

The chain is built from TRBV6-5 and TRBJ2-3, with D uncertain. The CDR3 is made up of 11 amino acids. From germline, CDR1 is MNHEY and CDR2 SVGAGI. The V gene lost 6 bases and the J gene lost 2 bases, with 3 bases spanning the gap. The CDR3 DNA follows: TGTGCCAGCAGATTCACAGATACGCAGTATTTT. It encodes CASRFTDTQYF.

The chain combines TRBV6-5 with TRBJ1-6, with D unresolved. This CDR3 has 16 residues. Looked up from germline, CDR1 is MNHEY and CDR2 is SVGAGI. Trimming took 2 bases from V and 9 from J, leaving 17 bases between them. CDR3 sequence reads: CASSYQGPSSGSPLHF. The CDR3 bases are TGTGCCAGCAGTTACCAAGGACCGTCGTCCGGTTCACCCCTCCACTTT.

The V and J genes are TRBV9 and TRBJ1-3; 7 bases agree with TRBD1. This CDR3 has 17 amino acids. The junction had 17 bases not matched to a gene; V was cut back by 5 bases and J by 6 bases. CDR1 SGDLS and CDR2 YYNGEE come from the germline V gene. The CDR3 protein is CASSPHITGDLTNTIYF. Written as DNA, the CDR3 is TGTGCCAGCAGTCCTCACATAACAGGGGATCTAACAAACACCATATATTTT. The full variable domain, its missing parts supplied by reference TRBV9 and TRBJ1-3, is DSGVTQTPKHLITATGQRVTLRCSPRSGDLSVYWYQQSLDQGLQFLIQYYNGEERAKGNILERFSAQQFPDLHSELNLSSLELGDSALYFCASSPHITGDLTNTIYFGEGSWLTVV.

This clone was picked up one time. The CDR3 bases are TGTGCCAGCAGTGAATATGGGACAGGGGACGGCTACACCTTC. This codes for CASSEYGTGDGYTF. J is TRBJ1-2 and V is TRBV6-4; 10 bases are shared with TRBD1. The V gene's germline CDR1 is MRHNA and CDR2 SNTAGT. The J segment lost 8 bases and the V segment lost 3 bases, leaving 6 bases of the junction unmatched. The CDR3 spans 14 residues.

V gene TRBV10-3 combines with J gene TRBJ1-6; 10 positions match TRBD1. The length of the CDR3 is 14 residues. Germline assignment: CDR1 ENHRY and CDR2 SYGVKD. V shed 8 bases, J shed 4 bases, and the junction held 2 bases outside the gene matches. This CDR3 is CAIGTGDYNSPLHF. The CDR3 coding sequence is TGTGCCATCGGGACAGGGGATTATAATTCACCCCTCCACTTT.

CDR3 DNA: TGTGCCAGCAGCTTGGAACTGATATATAGCACAGATACGCAGTATTTT. The encoded protein is CASSLELIYSTDTQYF. This chain uses TRBV5-5 with TRBJ2-3, with unresolved D. The CDR3 has 16 amino acids. The V gene's germline CDR1 is SGHKS and CDR2 YYEKEE (reference sequence). Trimming shortened V by 0 bases and J by 0 bases, and 11 bases separated the two germline ends. The entire variable domain, with the rest obtained from reference TRBV5-5 and TRBJ2-3, is as follows: DAGVTQSPTHLIKTRGQQVTLRCSPISGHKSVSWYQQVLGQGPQFIFQYYEKEERGRGNFPDRFSARQFPNYSSELNVNALLLGDSALYLCASSLELIYSTDTQYFGPGTRLTVL.

The V gene is TRBV5-1, the J gene TRBJ2-3; TRBD1 agrees at 9 bases. Germline V CDR1 and CDR2: SGHRS, YFSETQ. The CDR3 extends over 13 amino acids. The J segment lost 3 bases and the V segment lost 4 bases, leaving 0 bases of the junction unmatched. The CDR3 spells CASSGQGTDTQYF. The CDR3 DNA reads as TGCGCCAGCAGCGGACAGGGGACAGATACGCAGTATTTT.

CDR3 loop: CSVELQAWTEAFF. The DNA for the CDR3 is TGCAGCGTTGAATTACAGGCTTGGACTGAAGCTTTCTTT. V usage is TRBV29-1 and J usage is TRBJ1-1; tentatively, D is TRBD1 (5 bases). Germline-derived CDR1 and CDR2 are SQVTM and ANQGSEA. Trimming shortened V by 2 bases and J by 5 bases, and 12 bases separated the two germline ends. There are 13 residues in the CDR3.

The chain links TRBV7-2 to TRBJ2-2; D gene ambiguous. V was pared by 1 base and J by 6 bases, with 18 bases between. CDR1 and CDR2 (germline): SGHTA, FQGNSA. CDR3 length: 17 residues. CDR3 nucleotide sequence: TGTGCCAGCAGCTTAGGGGTTGTAGTAGGGATCTCCGGGGAGCTGTTTTTT. It specifies CASSLGVVVGISGELFF.

The V call is TRBV6-5, the J call TRBJ1-3; D remains unclear. V was pared by 0 bases and J by 0 bases, with 9 bases between. CDR3 length: 16 amino acids. The germline V gene encodes CDR1 MNHEY and CDR2 SVGAGI. The CDR3 loop is CASSYSRTSSGNTIYF. CDR3 nucleotides: TGTGCCAGCAGTTACTCCCGTACGTCCTCTGGAAACACCATATATTTT.

The rearrangement joins TRBV5-1 to TRBJ2-7; 7 bases agree with TRBD1. This CDR3 is built from 15 residues. V lost 2 bases to trimming and J lost 8 bases; unmatched junction nucleotides: 13. Germline loops: CDR1 SGHRS, CDR2 YFSETQ. The CDR3 DNA follows: TGCGCCAGCAGCTTCTCGGGACAGAACCCTTCGAAGCAGTACTTC. Protein sequence: CASSFSGQNPSKQYF.

This sequence joins TRBV4-1 and TRBJ2-7, with TRBD2 as a possible D gene (5 bases). V was cut by 1 base and J by 4 bases, with 14 bases left in between. Germline CDR1 and CDR2: MGHRA and YSYEKL. The CDR3 is made up of 15 amino acids. CDR3 in DNA: TGCGCCAGCAGCCAAGGGAGGCAGGTCATGTACGAGCAGTACTTC. Translating it yields CASSQGRQVMYEQYF.

V and J are TRBV7-9 and TRBJ1-1; D gene uncertain. The CDR3 covers 15 residues. Looked up from germline, CDR1 is SEHNR and CDR2 is FQNEAQ (reference sequence). Deletions cut 6 bases from V and 3 bases from J, with 17 bases between. DNA for the CDR3: TGTGCCAGCAGGCCCAAGATCGGGCTTTACACTGAAGCTTTCTTT. Its protein is CASRPKIGLYTEAFF.

The J gene is TRBJ1-5, the V gene TRBV19; D call uncertain. CDR3 size: 13 residues. V was pared by 0 bases and J by 7 bases, with 7 bases between. Per germline, CDR1 LNHDA and CDR2 SQIVND (reference sequence). CDR3 amino acids: CASSIESSQPQHF. In nucleotides, the CDR3 is TGTGCCAGTAGTATAGAAAGCTCCCAGCCCCAGCATTTT. Looking up the rest from reference TRBV19 and TRBJ1-5 gives the full variable domain: DGGITQSPKYLFRKEGQNVTLSCEQNLNHDAMYWYRQDPGQGLRLIYYSQIVNDFQKGDIAEGYSVSREKKESFPLTVTSAQKNPTAFYLCASSIESSQPQHFGDGTRLSIL.

This rearrangement joins TRBV12-5 to TRBJ2-1, with 7 bases matching TRBD2. Germline assignment: CDR1 LGHNT and CDR2 FRNRAP. The V gene end was trimmed by 3 bases and the J gene end by 9 bases; junction bases not matched to a gene: 5. The CDR3 extends over 13 amino acids. CDR3 in DNA: TGTGCTAGTGGTTTCGAGCGGGGCGTTGAGCAGTTCTTC. It is translated as CASGFERGVEQFF.

V gene TRBV18 combines with J gene TRBJ1-2; D might be TRBD1 (5 bases). This CDR3 contains 15 residues. The V and J ends lost 0 bases and 6 bases respectively, with 14 bases between them. Germline lookup yields CDR1 KGHSH and CDR2 LQKENI. CDR3 DNA: TGTGCCAGCTCACCACCGCAGGGTATAGGGGATGGCTACACCTTC. This codes for CASSPPQGIGDGYTF. The whole variable domain, remainder taken from reference TRBV18 and TRBJ1-2, is NAGVMQNPRHLVRRRGQEARLRCSPMKGHSHVYWYRQLPEEGLKFMVYLQKENIIDESGMPKERFSAEFPKEGPSILRIQQVVRGDSAAYFCASSPPQGIGDGYTFGSGTRLTVV.

This chain joins TRBV5-4 and TRBJ2-7; D uncertain. CDR1 and CDR2 from the germline V gene are SGHNT and YYREEE (reference sequence). The V end lost 4 bases, the J end lost 0 bases, and 8 bases lay between the germline ends. This CDR3 has 13 amino acids. CDR3 DNA sequence: TGTGCCAGCAGCCGCGAGAACTCCTACGAGCAGTACTTC. Protein: CASSRENSYEQYF.